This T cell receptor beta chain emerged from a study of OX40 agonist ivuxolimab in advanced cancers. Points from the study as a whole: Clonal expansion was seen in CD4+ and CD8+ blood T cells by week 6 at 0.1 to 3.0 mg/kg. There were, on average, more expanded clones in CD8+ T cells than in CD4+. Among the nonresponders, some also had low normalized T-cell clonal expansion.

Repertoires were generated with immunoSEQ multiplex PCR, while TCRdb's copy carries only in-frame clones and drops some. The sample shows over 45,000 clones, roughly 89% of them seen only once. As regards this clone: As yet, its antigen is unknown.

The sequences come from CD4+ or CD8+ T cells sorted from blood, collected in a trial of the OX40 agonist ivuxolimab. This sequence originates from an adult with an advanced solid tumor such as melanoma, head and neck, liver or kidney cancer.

In DNA form, the CDR3 reads TGTGCCAGCAGCTTAATGGCTCATGAGCAGTTCTTC. This translates into CASSLMAHEQFF. The chain recombines TRBV7-2 with TRBJ2-1; D is ambiguous. Germline CDR1 reads SGHTA; CDR2 reads FQGNSA. The CDR3 consists of 12 residues. V lost 2 bases and J lost 8, with 7 bases in between. Looking up the rest from reference TRBV7-2 and TRBJ2-1 gives the full variable domain: GAGVSQSPSNKVTEKGKDVELRCDPISGHTALYWYRQSLGQGLEFLIYFQGNSAPDKSGLPSDRFSAERTGGSVSTLTIQRTQQEDSAVYLCASSLMAHEQFFGPGTRLTVL.